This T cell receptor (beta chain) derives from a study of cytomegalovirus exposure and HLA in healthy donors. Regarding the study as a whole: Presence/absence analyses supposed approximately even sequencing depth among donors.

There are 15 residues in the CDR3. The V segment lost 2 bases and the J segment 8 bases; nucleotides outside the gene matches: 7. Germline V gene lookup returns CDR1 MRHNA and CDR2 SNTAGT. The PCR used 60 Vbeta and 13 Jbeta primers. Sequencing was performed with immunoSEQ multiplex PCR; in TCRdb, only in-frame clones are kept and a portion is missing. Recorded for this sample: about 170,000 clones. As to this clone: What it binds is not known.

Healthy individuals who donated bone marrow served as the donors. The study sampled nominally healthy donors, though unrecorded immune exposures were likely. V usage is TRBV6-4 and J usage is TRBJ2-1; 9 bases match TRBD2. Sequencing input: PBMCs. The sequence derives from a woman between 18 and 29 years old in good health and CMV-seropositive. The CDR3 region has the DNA TGTGCCAGCAGTGACGAAGCGGGGGGTTTGGATGAGCAGTTCTTC. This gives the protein CASSDEAGGLDEQFF.